These 4 T cell receptor beta chains were sequenced from one sample in a study of T cell responses to AZD1222 COVID-19 vaccine. The data were produced by immunoSEQ multiplex PCR, yet TCRdb's version contains in-frame clones alone and is incomplete. The profile shows about 140,000 clones, 93% of them singletons. The sample here was peripheral blood, taken after recovery from COVID-19. These TCRs come from an adult who had recovered from COVID-19.

In its sample, this clone was seen many times. Within the sample, other DNA sequences also encode this same CDR3. V is TRBV30 and J is TRBJ1-2; D is ambiguous. V dropped 0 bases and J dropped 8 bases, with 10 bases sitting between them. The CDR3 has 12 residues. The V gene's germline CDR1 is GTSNPN and CDR2 SVGIG (reference sequence). The CDR3 DNA follows: TGTGCCTGGAGTGTAGCGGGCGGGGGCTACACCTTC. It codes for CAWSVAGGGYTF.

The chain couples TRBV5-4 to TRBJ1-1; tentatively, D is TRBD1 (6 bases). The CDR3 runs 14 residues. Germline assignment: CDR1 SGHNT and CDR2 YYREEE (reference sequence). V was trimmed by 1 base and J by 0 bases, leaving 7 bases between them. CDR3 sequence reads: CASSLQGMNTEAFF. CDR3 coding DNA: TGTGCCAGCAGCTTGCAGGGGATGAACACTGAAGCTTTCTTT.

The chain is built from TRBV19 and TRBJ1-5; 8 bases agree with TRBD1. The CDR3 runs to 16 residues. Germline loops: CDR1 LNHDA, CDR2 SQIVND (reference sequence). Unmatched junction bases numbered 14, after V lost 8 bases and J lost 5 bases. CDR3 sequence reads: CASARVGGQGDQPQHF. In DNA form, the CDR3 reads TGTGCCAGTGCCCGTGTGGGAGGACAGGGAGATCAGCCCCAGCATTTT.

V gene TRBV10-3 combines with J gene TRBJ2-7, with 13 nucleotides matching TRBD2. Germline V gene sequence: CDR1 ENHRY, CDR2 SYGVKD. This CDR3 spans 17 amino acids. Trimming took 10 bases from V and 0 from J; bases not matched to a gene: 12. In DNA form, the CDR3 reads TGTGCCACCAGAGTGGGACTAGCGGGGAACAGCTCCTACGAGCAGTACTTC. It specifies CATRVGLAGNSSYEQYF.